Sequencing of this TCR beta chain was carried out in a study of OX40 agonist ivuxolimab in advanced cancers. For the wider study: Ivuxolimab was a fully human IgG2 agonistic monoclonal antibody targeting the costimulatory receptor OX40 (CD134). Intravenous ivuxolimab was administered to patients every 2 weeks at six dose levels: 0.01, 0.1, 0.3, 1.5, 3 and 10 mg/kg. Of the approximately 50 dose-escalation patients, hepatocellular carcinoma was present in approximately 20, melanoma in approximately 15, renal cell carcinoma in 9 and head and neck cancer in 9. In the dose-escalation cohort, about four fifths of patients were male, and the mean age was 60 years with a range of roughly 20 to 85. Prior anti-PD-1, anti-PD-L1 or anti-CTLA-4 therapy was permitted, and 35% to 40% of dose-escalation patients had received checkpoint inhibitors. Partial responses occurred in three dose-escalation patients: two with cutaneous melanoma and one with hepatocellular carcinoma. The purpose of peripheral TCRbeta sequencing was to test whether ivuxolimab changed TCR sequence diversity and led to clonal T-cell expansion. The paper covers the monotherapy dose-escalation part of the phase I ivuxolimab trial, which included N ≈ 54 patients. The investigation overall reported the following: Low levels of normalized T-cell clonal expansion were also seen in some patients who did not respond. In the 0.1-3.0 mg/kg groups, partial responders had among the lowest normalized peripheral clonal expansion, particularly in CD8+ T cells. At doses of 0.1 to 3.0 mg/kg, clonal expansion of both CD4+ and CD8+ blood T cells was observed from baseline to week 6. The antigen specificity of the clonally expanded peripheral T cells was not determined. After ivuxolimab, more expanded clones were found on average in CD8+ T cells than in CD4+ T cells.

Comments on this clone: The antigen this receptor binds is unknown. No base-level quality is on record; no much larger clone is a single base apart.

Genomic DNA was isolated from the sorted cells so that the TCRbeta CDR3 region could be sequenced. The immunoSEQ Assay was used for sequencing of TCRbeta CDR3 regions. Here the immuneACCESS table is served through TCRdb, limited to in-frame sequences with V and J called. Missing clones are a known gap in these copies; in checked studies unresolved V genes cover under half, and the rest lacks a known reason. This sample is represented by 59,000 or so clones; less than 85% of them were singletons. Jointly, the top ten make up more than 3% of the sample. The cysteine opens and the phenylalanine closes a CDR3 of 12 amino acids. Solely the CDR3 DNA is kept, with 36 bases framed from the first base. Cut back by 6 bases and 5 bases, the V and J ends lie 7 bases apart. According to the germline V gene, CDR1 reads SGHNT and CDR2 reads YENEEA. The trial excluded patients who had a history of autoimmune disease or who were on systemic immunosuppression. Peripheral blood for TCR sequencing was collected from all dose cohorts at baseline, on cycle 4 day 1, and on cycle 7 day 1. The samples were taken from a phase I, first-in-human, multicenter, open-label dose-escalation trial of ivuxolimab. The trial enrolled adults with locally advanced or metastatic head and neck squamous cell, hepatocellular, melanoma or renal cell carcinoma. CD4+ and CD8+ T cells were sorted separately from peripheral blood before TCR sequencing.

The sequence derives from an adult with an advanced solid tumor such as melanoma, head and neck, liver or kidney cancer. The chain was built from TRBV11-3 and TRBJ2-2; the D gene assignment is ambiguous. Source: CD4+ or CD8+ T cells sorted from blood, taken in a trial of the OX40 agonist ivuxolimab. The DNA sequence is TGTGCCAGCAGTCAAAAAACCGGGGAGCTGTTTTTT. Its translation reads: CASSQKTGELFF.